The rows below give T cell receptor beta chains drawn from one sample of a study of blood T cell repertoires in COVID-19. Using immunoSEQ multiplex PCR, the repertoire was profiled, and TCRdb retains in-frame clones only, with some absent. The sample consists of some 200,000 clones, 80% of them appearing once. Input material: peripheral blood. Receptor source: a human donor in a cohort sampled during active COVID-19. Both conserved end residues are part of each CDR3. D genes are given only for firm matches. Not every row has a clone size; where given, it reads once, few, many or a size class.

>TRBD1|TRBV5-1|TRBJ1-3|-
TGCGCCAGCACTTCCGGACAGGGGGCAGGTATTGGAAACACCATATATTTT
CASTSGQGAGIGNTIYF
>-|TRBV27|TRBJ1-6|-
TGTGCCAGCAATACAGGGTATTCACCCCTCCACTTT
CASNTGYSPLHF
>TRBD2|TRBV7-3|TRBJ2-1|-
TGTGCCAGCAGCCCCCGGACTAGCGGGGGCAGCAATGAGCAGTTCTTC
CASSPRTSGGSNEQFF
>-|TRBV24-1|TRBJ2-7|few
TGTGCCACCAGTGATTCAACAGGTTTCCCGTGCTACGAGCAGTACTTC
CATSDSTGFPCYEQYF
>TRBD1|TRBV5-1|TRBJ2-3|-
TGCGCCAGCAGCCTACAGGGGGCATGGGGAGATACGCAGTATTTT
CASSLQGAWGDTQYF
>TRBD1|TRBV19|TRBJ1-1|-
TGTGCCAGTAGTCCGGACAGGGACACTGAAGCTTTCTTT
CASSPDRDTEAFF
>TRBD1|TRBV6-2/TRBV6-3|TRBJ1-5|-
TGTGCCAGCAGTCCGGACAGGTTTAGCAATCAGCCCCAGCATTTT
CASSPDRFSNQPQHF
>TRBD2|TRBV7-2|TRBJ2-7|-
TGTGCCAGCAGCTCCAGGAGAAGCGGGAGCCCCCACGAGCAGTACTTC
CASSSRRSGSPHEQYF
>-|TRBV7-2|TRBJ2-7|-
TGTGCCAGCAGCTCCCCCCCGCAGGGAAGCTACGAGCAGTACTTC
CASSSPPQGSYEQYF
>-|TRBV4-3|TRBJ1-2|-
TGCGCCAGCAGCCGCACTGTAGACAGCCTCTATGGCTACACCTTC
CASSRTVDSLYGYTF
>-|TRBV14|TRBJ1-6|once
TGTGCCAGCAGCCCCGTCGGGATCTATAATTCACCCCTCCACTTT
CASSPVGIYNSPLHF
>-|TRBV28|TRBJ2-7|-
TGTGCCAGCAGAAGGCAGGGCGACTCCTACGAGCAGTACTTC
CASRRQGDSYEQYF
>-|TRBV7-6|TRBJ2-7|-
TGTGCCAGCAGCTCGGACAGAGCTTCCTACGAGCAGTACTTC
CASSSDRASYEQYF
>TRBD1|TRBV28|TRBJ2-7|-
TGTGCCAGCATTACCCCGGGACAGGGGGCGTCCACCTACGAGCAGTACTTC
CASITPGQGASTYEQYF
>-|TRBV5-1|TRBJ2-7|-
TGCGCCAGCAGCTTGGCCGGTCTAGCACTGTACGAGCAGTACTTC
CASSLAGLALYEQYF
>-|TRBV7-2|TRBJ1-1|-
TGTGCCAGCAGCCTCCGAGGGGGGGCGCCGAAGACTGAAGCTTTCTTT
CASSLRGGAPKTEAFF
>TRBD2|TRBV2|TRBJ2-1|-
TGTGCCAGCAGAGAACTAGCGGGAGGGCCGGGGAATGAGCAGTTCTTC
CASRELAGGPGNEQFF
>-|TRBV6-5|TRBJ2-5|-
TGTGCCAGCAGCATCCCGGCGGCGACCCAAGAGACCCAGTACTTC
CASSIPAATQETQYF
>TRBD1|TRBV19|TRBJ2-7|-
TGTGCCAGTAGAACAACTGGGACAGCTCTTGCCTACGAGCAGTACTTC
CASRTTGTALAYEQYF
>-|TRBV6-5|TRBJ2-3|-
TGTGCCAGCAGTCTGGGCGGGACAGATACGCAGTATTTT
CASSLGGTDTQYF
>-|TRBV9|TRBJ2-3|-
TGTGCCAGCAGCGTAGTCCCGGGTCGGGCAGATACGCAGTATTTT
CASSVVPGRADTQYF
>-|TRBV24-1|TRBJ1-1|-
TGTGCCACCAGTGATTCCAGGGGCCGGCTCGAGGAAGCTTTCTTT
CATSDSRGRLEEAFF
>TRBD2|TRBV7-8|TRBJ2-5|-
TGTGCCAGCAGCCCTCTAGCGGGAGACCCCCAAGAGACCCAGTACTTC
CASSPLAGDPQETQYF
>TRBD1|TRBV2|TRBJ2-1|-
TGTGCCAGCAGAGACGACAGGGTCCATGAGCAGTTCTTC
CASRDDRVHEQFF
>-|TRBV28|TRBJ1-1|few
TGTGCCAGCAGTTTCTATCTTCGGGGCACTGAAGCTTTCTTT
CASSFYLRGTEAFF
>-|TRBV12-3/TRBV12-4|TRBJ2-2|-
TGTGCCAGCTTTTTGGGGGGTATCGGGGAGCTGTTTTTT
CASFLGGIGELFF
>-|TRBV29-1|TRBJ1-1|-
TGCAGCGTCCAGGGCCTCACTGAAGCTTTCTTT
CSVQGLTEAFF
>-|TRBV6-5|TRBJ1-1|-
TGTGCCAGCAAATTACACGTAAAGAACACTGAAGCTTTCTTT
CASKLHVKNTEAFF
>-|TRBV19|TRBJ2-5|-
TGTGCCAGTAGTGGAAGGGGCCCGCGGGAGACCCAGTACTTC
CASSGRGPRETQYF
>-|TRBV29-1|TRBJ1-5|many
TGCAGCGTTCGTAACAGCGGGAATCAGCCCCAGCATTTT
CSVRNSGNQPQHF
>TRBD1|TRBV7-2|TRBJ2-6|-
TGTGCCAGCAGCTTAGTTGACAGGGTACGGCTGAAAGGGGCCAACGTCCTGACTTTC
CASSLVDRVRLKGANVLTF
>-|TRBV2|TRBJ2-7|-
TGTGCCAGCAGTGTCGGCAGAGGTGACGAGCAGTACTTC
CASSVGRGDEQYF
>-|TRBV7-2|TRBJ1-5|-
TGTGCCAGCAGCTTAGTTGGGCAGAGCAATCAGCCCCAGCATTTT
CASSLVGQSNQPQHF
>-|TRBV3-1/TRBV3-2|TRBJ2-4|-
TGTGCCAGCAGCCAAGCGTACAGTCTAGCCAAAAACATTCAGTACTTC
CASSQAYSLAKNIQYF
>-|TRBV27|TRBJ2-7|-
TGTGCCAGCAGTGCAAGCGGGCTTTGGTACGAGCAGTACTTC
CASSASGLWYEQYF
>TRBD2|TRBV6-2/TRBV6-3|TRBJ2-1|-
TGTGCCAGCAGTTCCTTTAGCGGGGCGAGCTCCTACAATGAGCAGTTCTTC
CASSSFSGASSYNEQFF
>-|TRBV19|TRBJ1-4|-
TGTGCCAGTAGTCTCCAGGGGTCCACTAATGAAAAACTGTTTTTT
CASSLQGSTNEKLFF
>-|TRBV6-5|TRBJ1-2|-
TGTGCCAGCACTCGGGGGGGGGAAGCTAACTATGGCTACACCTTC
CASTRGGEANYGYTF
>-|TRBV4-1|TRBJ2-1|once
TGCGCCAGCAGCACTACAGGATACAATGAGCAGTTCTTC
CASSTTGYNEQFF
>-|TRBV29-1|TRBJ2-3|-
TGCAGCGTTGAAATGATGGGGATGCGGAGGCGCACAGATACGCAGTATTTT
CSVEMMGMRRRTDTQYF
>TRBD1|TRBV9|TRBJ1-3|-
TGTGCCAGCGGTAATACAGGGGCACCTGGAAACACCATATATTTT
CASGNTGAPGNTIYF
>-|TRBV28|TRBJ1-2|once
TGTGCCAGCAGTTTGGTGGGATCAGGGGCGTACTATGGCTACACCTTC
CASSLVGSGAYYGYTF
>TRBD1|TRBV28|TRBJ2-7|-
TGTGCCACCAATCGACAGGGGGAAACCTACGAGCAGTACTTC
CATNRQGETYEQYF
>TRBD1|TRBV12-3/TRBV12-4|TRBJ1-2|-
TGTGCCAGCAGGTACCGTGGGACAGCTGGCTACACCTTC
CASRYRGTAGYTF
>-|TRBV27|TRBJ1-5|-
TGTGCCAGCAGTCTTTACCAGGGTAGCAATCAGCCCCAGCATTTT
CASSLYQGSNQPQHF
>TRBD1|TRBV28|TRBJ2-7|-
TGTGCCAGCAGTTTGTGGGACAGGGGACAATACGAGCAGTACTTC
CASSLWDRGQYEQYF
>-|TRBV29-1|TRBJ2-7|few
TGCAGCGTTTCTGGGACAAGCTACGAGCAGTACTTC
CSVSGTSYEQYF
>TRBD1|TRBV5-1|TRBJ2-2|-
TGCGCCAGCAGCACCCGACAGGGGGCTGGCGGGGAGCTGTTTTTT
CASSTRQGAGGELFF
>TRBD1|TRBV7-2|TRBJ2-7|-
TGTGCCAGCAGCCCTGGACAGGGTCCCTACGAGCAGTACTTC
CASSPGQGPYEQYF
>-|TRBV7-8|TRBJ2-2|-
TGTGCCAGCAGCCCCGCCGCCAGGGTGAACACCGGGGAGCTGTTTTTT
CASSPAARVNTGELFF
>TRBD2|TRBV11-2|TRBJ2-2|-
TGTGCCAGCAGCTTGGGACTAGCGGTGACCGGGGAGCTGTTTTTT
CASSLGLAVTGELFF